This passage covers 13 T cell receptor beta chains from one sample sequenced in a study of tumor-infiltrating lymphocytes in primary liver carcinoma. It was from around 20-30 mg of unsorted bulk tissue that RNA and DNA were co-extracted. The input was 500 ng total RNA; TCR beta cDNA was made from it with a constant-region primer. Library construction for TCR beta comprised three nested multiplex PCR rounds performed with slightly modified ARM-PCR. Running ten to eleven cycles apiece, the first two PCR rounds relied on TRBV1-TRBV30 forward primers together with a C-beta reverse primer. TCRdb re-derived calls from the multiplex PCR reads in MiXCR, one entry per CDR3 protein. The sample includes 20,000 to 30,000 distinct CDR3 sequences, around 84% seen only once; the top ten take 40% to 55%. The material sequenced was liver tumor tissue from sampling region 3. Subset specified: tumor region T3, left-lateral pole. The source is a man aged 35 to 55 with primary liver carcinoma and hepatitis B virus infection.

The chain has TRBV10-3 and TRBJ2-7, with D perhaps assigned TRBD1 or TRBD2 (5 bases each). The CDR3 is 16 residues long. The V gene lost 6 bases and the J gene lost 7 bases, with 25 bases spanning the gap. CDR1 is ENHRY and CDR2 is SYGVKD in the germline V gene. The chain's CDR3 is CAISRGALVGFYEQYF. CDR3 bases: TGTGCCATCAGCCGTGGGGCACTAGTGGGATTCTATGAGCAGTACTTC.

A note on this clonotype: At one boundary the junction diverges from the germline segment, which might be a read error. This chain connects TRBV11-2 to TRBJ2-5; TRBD2 agrees at 8 bases. In germline, CDR1 is SGHAT, CDR2 FQNNGV. The CDR3 loop spans 15 amino acids. The CDR3, as DNA: TGTGCCAGAAGCTTAGTGGGCGGGAGGCGGGAGACCCAGTACTTC. Translated: CARSLVGGRRETQYF.

Comments on this clonotype: One end of the junction fails to match germline, which may point to a read error. The genes are TRBV6-1 and TRBJ1-1; D gene uncertain. The CDR3 spans 13 residues. In germline, CDR1 is MNHNS, CDR2 SASEGT. The CDR3 bases are TGTGCCGGCAGTAGGAGCATGAACATTGAAGCTTTCTTT. Translated, it gives CAGSRSMNIEAFF.

A word on this clonotype: At one of its ends the junction is not consistent with the germline gene, which may arise from a read error. The chain recombines TRBV12-3 or TRBV12-4 with TRBJ1-2; D ambiguous. CDR3 length equals 16 residues. The CDR3 DNA reads TGTGCTAGCAGTTTGAGGAATCTCCCCCAGAACTATGGCTACACCTTC. It is translated as CASSLRNLPQNYGYTF.

This clonotype was counted many times. CDR3 sequence (DNA): TGTGCCAGCAGTGACTGGGAGACCCAGTACTTC. Its protein product is CASSDWETQYF. The chain recombines TRBV2 with TRBJ2-5; D remains unclear. This CDR3 has 11 residues. With 3 bases removed from V and 5 bases from J, the gap between germline ends came to 4 bases. Germline values: CDR1 SNHLY, CDR2 FYNNEI.

On this clonotype: Its ends do not fully match the called genes, so a read error is possible. V and J are TRBV30 and TRBJ1-4; D gene ambiguous. CDR1 is GTSNPN and CDR2 is SVGIG in the germline V gene (reference sequence). The CDR3 is made up of 13 amino acids. The CDR3 is CTWSRTENEKLFF. In nucleotides, the CDR3 is TGTACCTGGAGCAGAACAGAAAATGAGAAACTGTTTTTC.

The chain couples TRBV6-5 to TRBJ2-7; D possibly corresponds to TRBD1 (6 bases). This CDR3 contains 13 residues. The V and J ends lost 6 bases and 5 bases respectively, with 14 bases between them. Germline V gives CDR1 MNHEY, CDR2 SVGAGI. CDR3 protein: CASSRTDANEQYV. CDR3 coding DNA: TGTGCCAGCAGCCGGACAGATGCCAACGAGCAGTACGTC.

Turning to this clonotype: A much larger clonotype is one base distant, so this may be a read error. This chain links TRBV6-5 with TRBJ1-6; a possible D gene is TRBD1 (5 bases). This CDR3 has 13 residues. V dropped 8 bases and J dropped 4 bases, with 9 bases sitting between them. The germline gives CDR1 MNHEY, CDR2 SVGAGI. The CDR3 DNA is TGTGCCAGCGGGGCTTGGTATAATTCACCCCTCCACTTT. Its protein is CASGAWYNSPLHF.

Turning to this clonotype: In this CDR3 the conserved last residue, phenylalanine or tryptophan, is missing, so a read error is likely. The chain uses TRBV5-1 and TRBJ2-7; the match to TRBD2 covers 12 bases. Germline CDR1 reads SGHRS; CDR2 reads YFSETQ. The CDR3 length is 15 residues. The ends lost 10 bases at V and 0 bases at J; junction bases unmatched: 8. CDR3 sequence (DNA): TGCGCCCGCACCACGACTAGCGGGAGCTCCTACGAGCAGTACATC. It yields the protein CARTTTSGSSYEQYI.

Comment on this clonotype: The junction shows a germline mismatch at one end, possibly a read error. This chain links TRBV11-2 with TRBJ2-6; maybe TRBD1 (5 bases). The CDR3 runs 16 residues. CDR1 is SGHAT and CDR2 is FQNNGV in the germline V gene. The CDR3 protein is CASSLDLRAGANVLTF. In nucleotides, the CDR3 is TGTGCCAGCAGCTTAGATCTTAGGGCTGGGGCCAACGTCTTGACTTTC.

This clonotype was seen just once. Being one base from a much bigger clone, this may be a read error. The chain links TRBV25-1 to TRBJ2-1; 7 bases are a match to TRBD2. The CDR3 covers 15 residues. Per the germline V gene, CDR1 is MGHDK and CDR2 is SYGVNS. Trimming at V came to 9 bases and at J to 8 bases, leaving 16 bases not matched to a gene. The CDR3 nucleotides are TGTGCCAGTCAGCCGGGACTAACGGGAGACCATGAGCAGTTCTTC. It yields the protein CASQPGLTGDHEQFF.

This clonotype was detected only a few times. Relative to the germline gene, one junction end is altered; a read error may explain this. The chain combines TRBV29-1 with TRBJ2-4, with TRBD1 identical over 8 bases. This CDR3 region has 14 residues. The germline V gene has CDR1 SQVTM and CDR2 ANQGSEA. The CDR3 DNA reads TGCAGGGCCGGGACAGGCCTAGCCAAAAACATTCGGTACTTC. Its translation: CRAGTGLAKNIRYF.

To note about this clonotype: The junction and the germline gene differ at one end; a read error may be behind it. The CDR3 is CASSQEKWVTDTQYF. In nucleotides, the CDR3 is TGTGCCAGCAGCCAAGAGAAGTGGGTGACAGATACACAGTATTTT. The chain carries TRBV4-2 and TRBJ2-3; perhaps TRBD1 as D (5 bases). The CDR3 runs to 15 residues. The germline V gene has CDR1 LGHNA and CDR2 YNFKEQ.